Included here is one TCR beta chain sequence, with context. This entry is derived from a study of blood T cell repertoires in COVID-19. Sequencing used immunoSEQ multiplex PCR; TCRdb keeps in-frame clones, though not all of them. The sample holds some 290,000 clones, nearly 90% seen once. This CDR3 is built from 14 residues. V was pared by 4 bases and J by 4 bases, with 14 bases between. Germline values: CDR1 SGHRS, CDR2 YFSETQ. Sequencing was carried out using PBMCs or T cells enriched from blood (not recorded which). This sequence was found in a woman in her 30s who had recovered from COVID-19. This chain uses TRBV5-1 with TRBJ1-2; no definite D call. CDR3 DNA: TGCGCCAGCAGCCCAACCGGGGAGGCCTATGGCTACACCTTC. Translating it yields CASSPTGEAYGYTF.